Below are 9 T cell receptor beta chains sequenced from a single sample in a study of blood T cell repertoires in COVID-19. The repertoire was sequenced with immunoSEQ multiplex PCR; TCRdb's copy has only in-frame clones and lacks some. The data show around 300,000 clones, about 86% seen once. The sequenced sample consisted of peripheral blood. The receptor set was obtained from a woman aged 25 to 39 who had recovered from COVID-19.

This sequence joins TRBV19 and TRBJ2-6, with unresolved D. The ends were cut back, 2 bases at V and 3 bases at J, with 2 bases in the middle. The germline gives CDR1 LNHDA, CDR2 SQIVND (reference sequence). The CDR3 totals 13 residues. Here the CDR3 DNA reads TGTGCCAGTAGTATACTTGGGGCCAACGTCCTGACTTTC. The encoded protein is CASSILGANVLTF.

This clone was seen a single time. The rearrangement joins TRBV5-1 to TRBJ1-3, with a tentative D call TRBD1 (6 bases). From germline, CDR1 is SGHRS and CDR2 YFSETQ. The V gene lost 0 bases and the J gene lost 3 bases, with 13 bases spanning the gap. The CDR3 runs to 16 residues. The CDR3 loop reads CASSLAGGPYGNTIYF. As DNA, the CDR3 is TGCGCCAGCAGCTTGGCTGGGGGCCCATATGGAAACACCATATATTTT. Full variable domain (rest looked up from reference TRBV5-1 and TRBJ1-3): KAGVTQTPRYLIKTRGQQVTLSCSPISGHRSVSWYQQTPGQGLQFLFEYFSETQRNKGNFPGRFSGRQFSNSRSEMNVSTLELGDSALYLCASSLAGGPYGNTIYFGEGSWLTVV.

The CDR3 nucleotides are TGTGCCAGCAGCGTAGGGGGAGAGAACACTGAAGCTTTCTTT. This codes for CASSVGGENTEAFF. The chain uses TRBV9 and TRBJ1-1; D remains ambiguous. CDR3 size: 14 residues. Between the trimmed V and J ends, which lost 0 bases and 1 base, there was a span of 7 bases. The V gene's germline CDR1 is SGDLS and CDR2 YYNGEE.

This rearrangement joins TRBV15 to TRBJ2-1, with 8 bases matching TRBD2. The V and J ends lost 3 bases and 7 bases, in that order; junction bases with no gene match: 11. CDR3 length: 16 residues. The germline CDR1 and CDR2 sequences are LNHNV and YYDKDF (reference sequence). CDR3 bases: TGTGCCACCAGCAGCCCAGGGACTAGGTTAGGGAATGAGCAGTTCTTC. It yields the protein CATSSPGTRLGNEQFF.

The chain is built from TRBV20-1 and TRBJ2-5; 9 nucleotides align to TRBD2. CDR1 DFQATT and CDR2 SNEGSKA come from the germline V gene (reference sequence). The CDR3 extends over 15 amino acids. J lost 1 base, V lost 3 bases, and 6 bases had no gene match. CDR3 in DNA: TGCAGTGCTAGTTCTAGCGGGGACTTCCAAGAGACCCAGTACTTC. Translating it yields CSASSSGDFQETQYF.

The rearrangement uses TRBV3-1 (or the pseudogene TRBV3-2) and TRBJ2-1; D is ambiguous. CDR3 length: 14 amino acids. The germline V gene encodes CDR1 LGHDT and CDR2 YNNKEL (reference sequence). Trimming took off 1 base at V and 6 bases at J, with 10 bases between the two ends. In DNA, the CDR3 is TGTGCCAGCAGCCAAGTTTACGGTACCAATGAGCAGTTCTTC. It yields the protein CASSQVYGTNEQFF.

This sequence joins TRBV15 and TRBJ1-2; D might be TRBD1 (6 bases). In germline, CDR1 is LNHNV, CDR2 YYDKDF (reference sequence). The CDR3 is made up of 18 amino acids. V was pared by 0 bases and J by 0 bases, with 17 bases between. The CDR3 loop is CATSRDGGRGRANYGYTF. DNA of the CDR3: TGTGCCACCAGCAGAGATGGGGGCAGGGGAAGAGCTAACTATGGCTACACCTTC.

J is TRBJ1-1 and V is TRBV2; D might be TRBD1 (6 bases). CDR1 and CDR2 (germline): SNHLY, FYNNEI. The CDR3 is 12 amino acids. V lost 10 bases and J 5 bases, leaving 14 bases between the germline ends. CDR3 sequence: CATALQGTEAFF. Written as DNA, the CDR3 is TGTGCCACAGCGTTACAGGGTACTGAAGCTTTCTTT.

Only a few counts were recorded for this clone. The V gene is TRBV9, the J gene TRBJ1-5, with TRBD1 identical over 9 bases. The ends lost 4 bases at V and 6 bases at J; junction bases unmatched: 8. CDR3 length: 15 residues. The germline V gene encodes CDR1 SGDLS and CDR2 YYNGEE. The CDR3 loop is CASSSGTGIGQPQHF. The CDR3 coding sequence is TGTGCCAGCAGCTCTGGGACAGGGATCGGTCAGCCCCAGCATTTT.